These 14 T cell receptor beta chains were sequenced from one sample in a study of immune evolution from preneoplasia to lung adenocarcinoma. Assay used: immunoSEQ multiplex PCR; TCRdb lists only in-frame clones, some missing. The profile shows several thousand clones, approximately 85% of them singletons. What was sequenced was FFPE atypical adenomatous hyperplasia tissue from the lung. Indicated subset: atypical adenomatous hyperplasia (AAH), lung preneoplasia. The receptor source for this set is a person between 65 and 80 years old with lung adenocarcinoma.

In its sample, this clone was seen once. CDR3 protein: CASSGPAGSETQYF. DNA for the CDR3: TGTGCCAGCAGCGGCCCGGCAGGGTCGGAGACCCAGTACTTC. The V and J genes are TRBV5-6 and TRBJ2-5, with D tentatively TRBD1 (5 bases). The germline CDR1 and CDR2 sequences are SGHDT and YYEEEE. V lost 4 bases, J lost 5 bases, and 15 bases lay in between. The CDR3 has 14 amino acids.

The CDR3 DNA reads as TGCGCCAGCAGCCAAGATTCAGAGCTCTTCTCCTACGAGCAGTACTTC. Translation: CASSQDSELFSYEQYF. The V call is TRBV4-1, the J call TRBJ2-7; the D is unclear. V lost 0 bases and J lost 0, with 12 bases in between. The CDR3 is 16 residues long. The germline CDR1 and CDR2 sequences are MGHRA and YSYEKL.

The gene calls are TRBV4-1 and TRBJ2-7; 14 bases fit TRBD2. The CDR3 sequence is 19 residues long. Looked up from germline, CDR1 is MGHRA and CDR2 is YSYEKL. The V segment lost 1 base and the J segment 2 bases; nucleotides outside the gene matches: 10. This CDR3 reads CASSQGDGLAGGTTYEQYF. CDR3 bases: TGCGCCAGCAGCCAAGGCGATGGACTAGCGGGAGGCACAACCTACGAGCAGTACTTC.

V usage is TRBV30 and J usage is TRBJ1-4; 7 bases are shared with TRBD1. V shed 2 bases, J shed 4 bases, and the junction held 13 bases outside the gene matches. The V gene's germline CDR1 is GTSNPN and CDR2 SVGIG (reference sequence). CDR3 length equals 17 residues. CDR3 DNA sequence: TGTGCCTGGAGTTCAGGGGGGGCCCTCATACTTAATGAAAAACTGTTTTTT. Translating it yields CAWSSGGALILNEKLFF.

This chain connects TRBV25-1 to TRBJ2-1; unclear D gene. Germline V lookup: CDR1 MGHDK, CDR2 SYGVNS. Trimming pared 4 bases from V and 8 bases from J, leaving 9 bases between. The CDR3 loop spans 12 amino acids. As DNA, the CDR3 is TGTGCCAGCAGTGTGGCTACTGATGAGCAGTTCTTC. Amino acids: CASSVATDEQFF.

The chain couples TRBV10-3 to TRBJ2-5, with TRBD2 matching over 11 bases. The V gene's germline CDR1 is ENHRY and CDR2 SYGVKD. The junction had 3 bases not matched to a gene; V was cut back by 4 bases and J by 2 bases. The CDR3 is 15 amino acids. CDR3 amino acids: CAISGGLAEQETQYF. The CDR3 DNA follows: TGTGCCATCAGTGGGGGACTAGCGGAACAAGAGACCCAGTACTTC.

This chain joins TRBV2 and TRBJ1-5; D gene unclear. This CDR3 comprises 14 residues. The V gene lost 4 bases and the J gene lost 7 bases, with 14 bases spanning the gap. Germline CDR1 and CDR2: SNHLY and FYNNEI. CDR3 in amino acids: CASSVGSREQPQHF. The CDR3 coding sequence is TGTGCCAGCAGTGTGGGGTCGAGGGAGCAGCCCCAGCATTTT. Complete variable domain (other parts from reference TRBV2 and TRBJ1-5): EPEVTQTPSHQVTQMGQEVILRCVPISNHLYFYWYRQILGQKVEFLVSFYNNEISEKSEIFDDQFSVERPDGSNFTLKIRSTKLEDSAMYFCASSVGSREQPQHFGDGTRLSIL.

CDR3 protein: CASSSNWGAEVGTQYF. CDR3 DNA sequence: TGTGCCAGCAGCTCCAATTGGGGGGCAGAGGTTGGTACGCAGTATTTT. The V gene is TRBV11-3, the J gene TRBJ2-3; D tentatively reads TRBD1 or TRBD2 (6 bases each). The length of the CDR3 is 16 residues. V gave up 4 bases and J gave up 8 bases, with 22 bases separating them. Germline V lookup: CDR1 SGHNT, CDR2 YENEEA.

V and J are TRBV5-1 and TRBJ1-4, with 8 bases matching TRBD1. The CDR3 sequence is 14 residues long. Germline values: CDR1 SGHRS, CDR2 YFSETQ. V dropped 1 base and J dropped 5; count of bases not matched to a gene: 1. CDR3 amino acids: CASSLQGANEKLFF. Here the CDR3 DNA reads TGCGCCAGCAGCTTGCAGGGGGCGAATGAAAAACTGTTTTTT.

This clone has only one observation. This rearrangement joins TRBV9 to TRBJ2-1; D unclear. Trimming shortened V by 0 bases and J by 13 bases, and 14 bases separated the two germline ends. In germline, CDR1 is SGDLS, CDR2 YYNGEE. The CDR3 loop spans 13 amino acids. The CDR3 DNA reads TGTGCCAGCAGCGTAGACCTCTCCCCGGAACAGTTCTTC. It specifies CASSVDLSPEQFF.

The chain couples TRBV7-9 to TRBJ1-2; TRBD1 agrees at 10 bases. The CDR3 loop spans 14 amino acids. From germline, CDR1 is SEHNR and CDR2 FQNEAQ (reference sequence). Trimming took 4 bases from V and 7 from J; bases not matched to a gene: 6. CDR3 sequence (DNA): TGTGCCAGCAGCTCGGGACAGGGGATTGGTGGCTACACCTTC. Translated: CASSSGQGIGGYTF.

The chain carries TRBV12-5 and TRBJ2-3; 10 positions agree with TRBD2. Germline V gives CDR1 LGHNT, CDR2 FRNRAP. This CDR3 contains 13 residues. The V segment lost 6 bases and the J segment 6 bases; nucleotides outside the gene matches: 3. The CDR3: CASGFSGRDTQYF. CDR3 nucleotide sequence: TGTGCTAGTGGCTTTAGCGGGAGGGATACGCAGTATTTT.

The chain couples TRBV7-9 to TRBJ2-1, with a weak D call TRBD1 (6 bases). V was pared by 5 bases and J by 2 bases, with 10 bases between. CDR1 is SEHNR and CDR2 is FQNEAQ in the germline V gene (reference sequence). There are 14 residues in the CDR3. Here the CDR3 DNA reads TGTGCCAGCAGCGCCGGACAGACCTACAATGAGCAGTTCTTC. Translating it yields CASSAGQTYNEQFF.

The V and J genes are TRBV5-1 and TRBJ1-2, with a weak D call TRBD1 (6 bases). V lost 1 base, J lost 6 bases, and 13 bases lay in between. The V gene's germline CDR1 is SGHRS and CDR2 YFSETQ. CDR3 size: 14 residues. CDR3 in DNA: TGCGCCAGCAGCTTGACAGGGATGAGGCATGGCTACACCTTC. As protein: CASSLTGMRHGYTF.